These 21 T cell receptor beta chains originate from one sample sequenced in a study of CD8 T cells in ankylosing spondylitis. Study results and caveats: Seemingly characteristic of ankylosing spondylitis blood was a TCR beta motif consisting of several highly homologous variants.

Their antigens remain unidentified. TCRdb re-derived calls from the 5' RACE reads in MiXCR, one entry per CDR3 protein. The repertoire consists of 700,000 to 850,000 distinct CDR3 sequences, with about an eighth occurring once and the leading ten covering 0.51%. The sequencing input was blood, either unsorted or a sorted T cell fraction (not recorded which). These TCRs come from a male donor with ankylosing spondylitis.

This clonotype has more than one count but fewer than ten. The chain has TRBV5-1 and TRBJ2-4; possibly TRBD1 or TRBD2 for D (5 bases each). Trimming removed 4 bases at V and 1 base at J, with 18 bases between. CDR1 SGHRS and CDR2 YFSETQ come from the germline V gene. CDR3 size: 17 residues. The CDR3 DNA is TGCGCCAGCAGCACGGGACGGAACTTAGGCGCCAAAAACATTCAGTACTTC. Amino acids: CASSTGRNLGAKNIQYF.

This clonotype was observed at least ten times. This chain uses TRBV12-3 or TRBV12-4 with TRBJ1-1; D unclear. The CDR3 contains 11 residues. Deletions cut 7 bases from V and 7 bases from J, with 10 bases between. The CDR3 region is CASTLVGEAFF. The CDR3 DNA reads TGTGCCAGCACCCTGGTGGGTGAAGCTTTCTTT.

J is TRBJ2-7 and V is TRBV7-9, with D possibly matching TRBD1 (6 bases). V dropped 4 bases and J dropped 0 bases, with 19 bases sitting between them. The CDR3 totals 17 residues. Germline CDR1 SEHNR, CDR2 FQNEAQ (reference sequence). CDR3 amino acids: CASSSQGQAISSYEQYF. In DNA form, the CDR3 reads TGTGCCAGCAGCTCGCAGGGGCAGGCCATCAGCTCCTACGAGCAGTACTTC.

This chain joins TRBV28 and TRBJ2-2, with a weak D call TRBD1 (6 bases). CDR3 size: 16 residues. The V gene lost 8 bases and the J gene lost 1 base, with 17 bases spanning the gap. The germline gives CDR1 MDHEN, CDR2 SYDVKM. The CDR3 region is CASLEPGHRNTGELFF. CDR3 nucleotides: TGTGCCAGCCTAGAACCGGGACACCGGAACACCGGGGAGCTGTTTTTT.

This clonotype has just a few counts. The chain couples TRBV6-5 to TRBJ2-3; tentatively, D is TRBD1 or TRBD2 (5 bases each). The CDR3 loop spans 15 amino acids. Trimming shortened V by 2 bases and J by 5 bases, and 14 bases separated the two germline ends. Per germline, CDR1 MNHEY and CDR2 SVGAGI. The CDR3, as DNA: TGTGCCAGCAGTTACAAGGGTCGTGGGGGAGATACGCAGTATTTT. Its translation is CASSYKGRGGDTQYF.

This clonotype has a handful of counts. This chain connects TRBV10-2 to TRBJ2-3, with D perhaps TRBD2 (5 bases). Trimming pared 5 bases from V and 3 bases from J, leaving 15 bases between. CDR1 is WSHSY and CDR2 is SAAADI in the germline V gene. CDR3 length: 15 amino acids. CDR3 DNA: TGCGCCAGCAGTCCCCAGAGGGTGTATACAGATACGCAGTATTTT. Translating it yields CASSPQRVYTDTQYF.

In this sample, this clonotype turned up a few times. CDR3 loop: CSVRYNEQFF. As DNA, the CDR3 is TGCAGTGTCAGATACAATGAGCAGTTCTTC. The chain uses TRBV20-1 and TRBJ2-1, with D uncertain. The germline V gene encodes CDR1 DFQATT and CDR2 SNEGSKA (reference sequence). The CDR3 extends over 10 amino acids. V dropped 7 bases and J dropped 4 bases, with 5 bases sitting between them.

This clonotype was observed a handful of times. CDR3 sequence reads: CASSFREGQETQYF. In DNA form, the CDR3 reads TGTGCCAGCAGCTTCCGGGAGGGTCAAGAGACCCAGTACTTC. This sequence joins TRBV7-9 and TRBJ2-5; 8 nucleotides line up with TRBD2. This CDR3 spans 14 amino acids. The germline gives CDR1 SEHNR, CDR2 FQNEAQ (reference sequence). V was pared by 3 bases and J by 2 bases, with 2 bases of the junction left unmatched.

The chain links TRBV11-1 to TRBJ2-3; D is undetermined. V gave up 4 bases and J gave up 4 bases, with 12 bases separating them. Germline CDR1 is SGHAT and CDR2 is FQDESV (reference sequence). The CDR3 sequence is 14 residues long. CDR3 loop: CASSSRSIADTQYF. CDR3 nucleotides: TGTGCCAGCAGCTCCCGGTCGATTGCAGATACGCAGTATTTT.

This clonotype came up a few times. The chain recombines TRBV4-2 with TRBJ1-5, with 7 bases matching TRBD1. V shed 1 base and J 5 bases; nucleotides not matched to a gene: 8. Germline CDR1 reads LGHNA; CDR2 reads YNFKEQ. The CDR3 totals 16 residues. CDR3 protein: CASSQGAQGVDQPQHF. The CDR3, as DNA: TGTGCCAGCAGCCAAGGGGCTCAGGGGGTCGATCAGCCCCAGCATTTT.

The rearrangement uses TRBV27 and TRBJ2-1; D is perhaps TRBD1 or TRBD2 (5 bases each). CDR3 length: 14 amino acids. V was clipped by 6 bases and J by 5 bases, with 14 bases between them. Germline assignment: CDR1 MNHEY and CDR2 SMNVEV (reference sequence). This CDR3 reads CASSQTAEHNEQFF. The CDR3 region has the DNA TGTGCCAGCAGCCAGACAGCGGAACACAATGAGCAGTTCTTC.

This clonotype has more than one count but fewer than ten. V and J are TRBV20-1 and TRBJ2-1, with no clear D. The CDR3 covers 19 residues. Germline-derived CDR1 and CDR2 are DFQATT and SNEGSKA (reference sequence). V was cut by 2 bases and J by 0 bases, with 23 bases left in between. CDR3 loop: CSARIVAAQRGRSYNEQFF. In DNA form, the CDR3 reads TGCAGTGCTAGAATCGTGGCGGCTCAAAGAGGACGCTCCTACAATGAGCAGTTCTTC.

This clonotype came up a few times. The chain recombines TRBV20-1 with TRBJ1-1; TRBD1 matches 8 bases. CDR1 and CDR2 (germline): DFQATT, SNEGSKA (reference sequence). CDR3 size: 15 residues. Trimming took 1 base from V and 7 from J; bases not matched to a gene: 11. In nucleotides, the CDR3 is TGCAGTGCTAGAGTTGGAGGGACAGGAGGCGGTGAAGCTTTCTTT. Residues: CSARVGGTGGGEAFF.

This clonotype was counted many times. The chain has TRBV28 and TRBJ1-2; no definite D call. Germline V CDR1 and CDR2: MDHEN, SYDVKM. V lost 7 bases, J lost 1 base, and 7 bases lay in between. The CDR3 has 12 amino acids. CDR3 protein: CASIQNNYGYTF. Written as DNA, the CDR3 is TGTGCCAGCATTCAGAATAACTATGGCTACACCTTC.

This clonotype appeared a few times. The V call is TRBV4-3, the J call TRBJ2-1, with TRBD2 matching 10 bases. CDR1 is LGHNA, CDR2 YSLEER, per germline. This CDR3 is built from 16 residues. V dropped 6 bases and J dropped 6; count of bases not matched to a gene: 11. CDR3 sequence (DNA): TGCGCCAGCAGACAGAGGGGCCTAGCGGGAGTCAATGAGCAGTTCTTC. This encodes CASRQRGLAGVNEQFF.

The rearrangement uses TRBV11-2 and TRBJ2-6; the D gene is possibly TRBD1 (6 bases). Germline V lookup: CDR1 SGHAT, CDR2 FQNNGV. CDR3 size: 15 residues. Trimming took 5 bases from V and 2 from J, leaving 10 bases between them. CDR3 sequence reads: CASSPQGPGANVLTF. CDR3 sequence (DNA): TGTGCCAGCAGCCCACAGGGCCCTGGGGCCAACGTCCTGACTTTC.

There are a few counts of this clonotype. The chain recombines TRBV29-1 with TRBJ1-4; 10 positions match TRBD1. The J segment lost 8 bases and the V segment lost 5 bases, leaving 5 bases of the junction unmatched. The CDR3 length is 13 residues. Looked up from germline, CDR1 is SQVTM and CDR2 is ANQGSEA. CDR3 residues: CSVTDRGAEKLFF. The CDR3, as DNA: TGCAGCGTTACGGACAGGGGGGCAGAAAAACTGTTTTTT.

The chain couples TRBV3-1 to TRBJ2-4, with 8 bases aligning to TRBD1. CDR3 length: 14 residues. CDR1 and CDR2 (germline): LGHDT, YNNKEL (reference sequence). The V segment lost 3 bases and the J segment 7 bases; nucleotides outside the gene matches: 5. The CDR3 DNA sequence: TGTGCCAGCAGCCACCGACAGGGGCTCAACATTCAGTACTTC. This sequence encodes CASSHRQGLNIQYF. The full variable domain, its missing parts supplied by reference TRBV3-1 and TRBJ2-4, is DTAVSQTPKYLVTQMGNDKSIKCEQNLGHDTMYWYKQDSKKFLKIMFSYNNKELIINETVPNRFSPKSPDKAHLNLHINSLELGDSAVYFCASSHRQGLNIQYFGAGTRLSVL.

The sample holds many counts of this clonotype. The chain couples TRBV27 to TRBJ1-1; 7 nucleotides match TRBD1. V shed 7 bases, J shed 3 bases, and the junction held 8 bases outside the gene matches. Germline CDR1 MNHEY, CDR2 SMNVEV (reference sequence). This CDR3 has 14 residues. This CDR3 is CASKSIDRDTEAFF. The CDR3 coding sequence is TGTGCCAGCAAGTCAATTGACAGGGACACTGAAGCTTTCTTT.

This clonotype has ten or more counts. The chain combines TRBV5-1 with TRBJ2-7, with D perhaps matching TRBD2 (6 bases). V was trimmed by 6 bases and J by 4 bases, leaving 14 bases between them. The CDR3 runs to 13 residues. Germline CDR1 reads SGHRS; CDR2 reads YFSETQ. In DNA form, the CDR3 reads TGCGCCAGCATGGGCGGAGGGGATTACGAGCAGTACTTC. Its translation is CASMGGGDYEQYF. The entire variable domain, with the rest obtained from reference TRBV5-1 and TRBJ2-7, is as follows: KAGVTQTPRYLIKTRGQQVTLSCSPISGHRSVSWYQQTPGQGLQFLFEYFSETQRNKGNFPGRFSGRQFSNSRSEMNVSTLELGDSALYLCASMGGGDYEQYFGPGTRLTVT.

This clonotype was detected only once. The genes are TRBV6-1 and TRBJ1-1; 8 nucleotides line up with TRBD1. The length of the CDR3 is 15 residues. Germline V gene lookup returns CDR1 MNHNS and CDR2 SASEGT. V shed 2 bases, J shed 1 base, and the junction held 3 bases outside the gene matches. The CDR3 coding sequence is TGTGCCAGCAGTGAACTCGACAGGGGGAACACTGAAGCTTTCTTT. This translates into CASSELDRGNTEAFF.